These 21 T cell receptor beta chains came from one sample sequenced in a study of blood T cell repertoires in COVID-19. Sequencing used immunoSEQ multiplex PCR; TCRdb keeps in-frame clones, though not all of them. Of 250,000 to 350,000 clones detected, 90% appear once; the ten largest clones hold approximately 1.5%. The sequencing input was PBMCs or T cells enriched from blood (not recorded which). The receptors derive from a young woman with acute COVID-19.

CDR3 DNA sequence: TGTGCCAGCAGTTCAATACAGGGGGCCGGCGAGCAGTACTTC. Its protein product is CASSSIQGAGEQYF. This chain uses TRBV6-5 with TRBJ2-7; 9 bases are a match to TRBD1. CDR1 and CDR2 from the germline V gene are MNHEY and SVGAGI. With V trimmed by 4 bases and J by 6 bases, 7 bases remained unmatched. The CDR3 extends over 14 amino acids.

This clone has a single count. The chain combines TRBV7-9 with TRBJ2-1, with D possibly being TRBD1 (5 bases). The CDR3 is 15 residues long. Germline loops: CDR1 SEHNR, CDR2 FQNEAQ (reference sequence). V was shortened by 1 base and J by 10 bases, with 17 bases between the two germline ends. In DNA form, the CDR3 reads TGTGCCAGCAGCTTAGGTTATTGGTGGCGGACAGAGCAGTTCTTC. Translated, it gives CASSLGYWWRTEQFF.

The rearrangement uses TRBV7-9 and TRBJ1-3; D might be TRBD1 (6 bases). Deletions cut 5 bases from V and 4 bases from J, with 12 bases between. The CDR3 length is 14 residues. Germline loops: CDR1 SEHNR, CDR2 FQNEAQ (reference sequence). The CDR3 DNA follows: TGTGCCAGCAGCCGAGCAGGGGCCGGAAACACCATATATTTT. It translates to CASSRAGAGNTIYF.

CDR3 sequence: CASSWDRASSYEQYF. Here the CDR3 DNA reads TGTGCCAGCAGTTGGGACAGGGCGAGCTCCTACGAGCAGTACTTC. V is TRBV7-9 and J is TRBJ2-7, with 9 bases that match TRBD1. With 6 bases clipped from V and 0 bases from J, the junction kept 6 bases outside the gene matches. The germline CDR1 and CDR2 sequences are SEHNR and FQNEAQ (reference sequence). The CDR3 sequence is 15 residues long. Drawing the rest from reference TRBV7-9 and TRBJ2-7, the complete variable domain is DTGVSQNPRHKITKRGQNVTFRCDPISEHNRLYWYRQTLGQGPEFLTYFQNEAQLEKSRLLSDRFSAERPKGSFSTLEIQRTEQGDSAMYLCASSWDRASSYEQYFGPGTRLTVT.

The genes are TRBV7-6 and TRBJ2-7; 8 bases agree with TRBD2. V shed 5 bases, J shed 7 bases, and the junction held 16 bases outside the gene matches. The CDR3 has 16 residues. Germline assignment: CDR1 SGHVS and CDR2 FNYEAQ. In nucleotides, the CDR3 is TGTGCCAGCAGCACGAGACTAGCGAGCCCCTCATTAGAGCAGTACTTC. Its protein product is CASSTRLASPSLEQYF. The variable domain in full, completed from reference TRBV7-6 and TRBJ2-7, reads GAGVSQSPRYKVTKRGQDVALRCDPISGHVSLYWYRQALGQGPEFLTYFNYEAQQDKSGLPNDRFSAERPEGSISTLTIQRTEQRDSAMYRCASSTRLASPSLEQYFGPGTRLTVT.

This chain joins TRBV6-4 and TRBJ2-3; perhaps TRBD1 as D (5 bases). Per the germline V gene, CDR1 is MRHNA and CDR2 is SNTAGT. The CDR3 contains 14 residues. Trimming pared 4 bases from V and 4 bases from J, leaving 12 bases between. CDR3 nucleotides: TGTGCCAGCAGTGCCGTCCCAGGGTCAGATACGCAGTATTTT. The encoded protein is CASSAVPGSDTQYF.

The J gene is TRBJ1-1, the V gene TRBV4-3, with 10 bases fitting TRBD1. V lost 3 bases, J lost 8 bases, and 3 bases stayed unmatched. The CDR3 consists of 13 residues. Per germline, CDR1 LGHNA and CDR2 YSLEER. The DNA for the CDR3 is TGCGCCAGCAGCCATGACAGGGGGCGCGAAGCTTTCTTT. It codes for CASSHDRGREAFF.

J is TRBJ2-2 and V is TRBV10-3, with unresolved D. V was clipped by 0 bases and J by 5 bases, with 13 bases between them. The CDR3 extends over 16 amino acids. CDR1 and CDR2 (germline): ENHRY, SYGVKD. The CDR3 bases are TGTGCCATCAGTGAGTCCCTTACTATGAAAACCGGGGAGCTGTTTTTT. Amino acids: CAISESLTMKTGELFF.

The CDR3 protein is CASSPPDRGYGGYTF. The DNA of the CDR3 is TGTGCCAGCTCACCACCGGACAGGGGGTATGGTGGCTACACCTTC. V and J are TRBV18 and TRBJ1-2, with 10 positions matching TRBD1. Per germline, CDR1 KGHSH and CDR2 LQKENI. Trimming took 0 bases from V and 7 from J; bases not matched to a gene: 5. There are 15 residues in the CDR3.

V and J are TRBV9 and TRBJ2-7; no clear D. This CDR3 is built from 14 residues. Trimming pared 0 bases from V and 1 base from J, leaving 8 bases between. The germline V gene encodes CDR1 SGDLS and CDR2 YYNGEE. Written as DNA, the CDR3 is TGTGCCAGCAGCGTAGATGCGGAGTCCTACGAGCAGTACTTC. Its translation is CASSVDAESYEQYF.

CDR3 sequence: CASSLEGWGGRFF. CDR3 in DNA: TGCGCCAGCAGCTTGGAGGGGTGGGGAGGAAGGTTCTTC. The V call is TRBV5-1, the J call TRBJ2-1; perhaps TRBD2 as D (6 bases). Trimming cost V 0 bases and J 15 bases, with 16 bases left between them. The CDR3 runs to 13 residues. The V gene's germline CDR1 is SGHRS and CDR2 YFSETQ.

The chain has TRBV6-5 and TRBJ1-1; D call uncertain. CDR1 is MNHEY, CDR2 SVGAGI, per germline. This CDR3 comprises 12 residues. V gave up 8 bases and J gave up 5 bases, with 12 bases separating them. The CDR3 DNA is TGTGCCAGCGTTTCTTTTCGTACTGAAGCTTTCTTT. The encoded protein is CASVSFRTEAFF.

The V and J genes are TRBV11-3 and TRBJ2-1; 8 bases agree with TRBD1. Germline CDR1 reads SGHNT; CDR2 reads YENEEA. Trimming took 0 bases from V and 6 from J; bases not matched to a gene: 4. CDR3 length: 15 residues. The CDR3 coding sequence is TGTGCCAGCAGCTTAGATGGGACAGGTCTCAATGAGCAGTTCTTC. This gives the protein CASSLDGTGLNEQFF.

This clone was detected a few times. This chain links TRBV2 with TRBJ1-5; 7 nucleotides agree with TRBD1. There are 13 residues in the CDR3. The germline gives CDR1 SNHLY, CDR2 FYNNEI. With 6 bases clipped from V and 4 bases from J, the junction kept 3 bases outside the gene matches. The CDR3, as DNA: TGTGCCAGCAGCACAGGGGAGAATCAGCCCCAGCATTTT. This encodes CASSTGENQPQHF.

The chain joins TRBV20-1 to TRBJ1-5, with 9 bases fitting TRBD1. In germline, CDR1 is DFQATT, CDR2 SNEGSKA (reference sequence). Trimming took 3 bases from V and 1 from J; bases not matched to a gene: 4. This CDR3 contains 15 residues. The CDR3 coding sequence is TGCAGTGCTAGTACAGGGGGCACAAGCAATCAGCCCCAGCATTTT. The encoded protein is CSASTGGTSNQPQHF.

The chain uses TRBV18 and TRBJ1-5; TRBD1 aligns across 7 bases. The CDR3 spans 14 residues. J gave up 10 bases and V 6 bases, and 12 bases lay outside the gene matches. Germline CDR1 is KGHSH and CDR2 is LQKENI. DNA of the CDR3: TGTGCCAGCTCGATTGATGGACAGGCCTACCCCCAGCATTTT. Amino acid sequence: CASSIDGQAYPQHF.

This clone was detected only once. The same CDR3 is also encoded by other DNA sequences in this sample. This chain joins TRBV28 and TRBJ2-1; 10 positions agree with TRBD2. This CDR3 has 14 amino acids. V shed 6 bases and J 5 bases; nucleotides not matched to a gene: 4. CDR1 is MDHEN, CDR2 SYDVKM, per germline. The DNA for the CDR3 is TGTGCCAGCAGCTTAGCGGGAGGCGACAATGAGCAGTTCTTC. Translated: CASSLAGGDNEQFF. The full variable domain, its missing parts supplied by reference TRBV28 and TRBJ2-1, is DVKVTQSSRYLVKRTGEKVFLECVQDMDHENMFWYRQDPGLGLRLIYFSYDVKMKEKGDIPEGYSVSREKKERFSLILESASTNQTSMYLCASSLAGGDNEQFFGPGTRLTVL.

This clone has more than one count but fewer than ten. The chain joins TRBV7-8 to TRBJ1-4; 7 positions agree with TRBD1. Looked up from germline, CDR1 is SGHVS and CDR2 is FQNEAQ. The CDR3 loop spans 15 amino acids. J gave up 3 bases and V 5 bases, and 6 bases lay outside the gene matches. In nucleotides, the CDR3 is TGTGCCAGCAGCGGACGGGACAGCGCTAATGAAAAACTGTTTTTT. Its translation: CASSGRDSANEKLFF. The full variable domain, in which reference TRBV7-8 and TRBJ1-4 provide the parts outside the CDR3, is GAGVSQSPRYKVAKRGQDVALRCDPISGHVSLFWYQQALGQGPEFLTYFQNEAQLDKSGLPSDRFFAERPEGSVSTLKIQRTQQEDSAVYLCASSGRDSANEKLFFGSGTQLSVL.

The chain employs TRBV19 and TRBJ2-1, with a weak D call TRBD2 (6 bases). From germline, CDR1 is LNHDA and CDR2 SQIVND (reference sequence). This CDR3 region has 16 residues. Trimming took off 1 base at V and 2 bases at J, with 12 bases between the two ends. The DNA of the CDR3 is TGTGCCAGTAGTATAGGAGGTAGCGGAGCCTACAATGAGCAGTTCTTC. Translating gives CASSIGGSGAYNEQFF.

This clone was seen just once. The rearrangement joins TRBV6-5 to TRBJ1-1; 10 bases agree with TRBD1. This CDR3 is 13 amino acids long. J lost 7 bases, V lost 6 bases, and 5 bases had no gene match. CDR1 is MNHEY and CDR2 is SVGAGI in the germline V gene. Here the CDR3 reads CASRRQGAGEAFF. CDR3 sequence (DNA): TGTGCCAGCAGGCGACAGGGGGCTGGTGAAGCTTTCTTT.

The chain links TRBV7-2 to TRBJ2-1; 7 bases align to TRBD2. The germline V gene encodes CDR1 SGHTA and CDR2 FQGNSA. The trim removed 3 bases at V and 12 bases at J, leaving 17 bases unmatched. This CDR3 is built from 16 residues. CDR3 in amino acids: CASSFSGGITDHRQFF. Here the CDR3 DNA reads TGTGCCAGCAGCTTTTCGGGGGGAATTACGGACCACCGGCAGTTCTTC.